The 23 T cell receptor beta chains below were found in one sample sequenced in a study of Ad26.COV2.S vaccination and SARS-CoV-2 variants. The protocol was immunoSEQ multiplex PCR, while the TCRdb copy is restricted to in-frame clones and leaves out a portion. Among about 350,000 clones listed, roughly 90% were seen once. Noted treatment: about 20 received Ad26.COV2.S at low or high dose, single or two shots; about 5 received placebo; per-sample allocation not given. Day 63 following the first vaccine or placebo injection was when the samples were taken. The sample consisted of peripheral blood, taken in a trial of Ad26.COV2.S vaccine versus placebo. Source of these receptors: a person aged 18 to 65 who received the Ad26.COV2.S COVID-19 vaccine or a placebo.

The chain couples TRBV28 to TRBJ2-7, with D possibly matching TRBD2 (5 bases). The V end lost 6 bases, the J end lost 0 bases, and 15 bases lay between the germline ends. Germline V gene data show CDR1 as MDHEN and CDR2 as SYDVKM. The CDR3 has 15 residues. CDR3 in amino acids: CASRHGLLSSYEQYF. In DNA, the CDR3 is TGTGCCAGCAGACATGGACTTTTGAGCTCCTACGAGCAGTACTTC. The full variable domain, its missing parts supplied by reference TRBV28 and TRBJ2-7, is DVKVTQSSRYLVKRTGEKVFLECVQDMDHENMFWYRQDPGLGLRLIYFSYDVKMKEKGDIPEGYSVSREKKERFSLILESASTNQTSMYLCASRHGLLSSYEQYFGPGTRLTVT.

The chain links TRBV5-1 to TRBJ2-1; D might be TRBD1 (6 bases). The CDR3 totals 14 residues. Germline V gives CDR1 SGHRS, CDR2 YFSETQ. V was clipped by 0 bases and J by 6 bases, with 10 bases between them. The CDR3 protein is CASSLAAGVNEQFF. In DNA, the CDR3 is TGCGCCAGCAGCTTGGCGGCAGGGGTCAATGAGCAGTTCTTC.

In regard to this clone: The same CDR3 can be traced to other DNA sequences in this sample. The chain couples TRBV6-6 to TRBJ2-5; D ambiguous. This CDR3 is 11 amino acids long. Trimming stripped 0 bases from V and 7 bases from J, with 3 bases between. Germline CDR1 and CDR2: MNHNY and SVGAGI (reference sequence). CDR3 in DNA: TGTGCCAGCAGTTACTCAGGGACCCAGTACTTC. Its protein is CASSYSGTQYF.

The DNA for the CDR3 is TGTGCCATCAGTGAAGGCAGGGTAAGCACAGATACGCAGTATTTT. Translated: CAISEGRVSTDTQYF. The chain links TRBV10-3 to TRBJ2-3; tentative D call: TRBD1 (5 bases). Germline CDR1 ENHRY, CDR2 SYGVKD. The CDR3 covers 15 residues. The ends were cut back, 3 bases at V and 0 bases at J, with 10 bases in the middle.

This chain connects TRBV28 to TRBJ1-5, with TRBD1 matching 7 bases. The CDR3 is made up of 14 amino acids. Per germline, CDR1 MDHEN and CDR2 SYDVKM. V shed 6 bases, J shed 7 bases, and the junction held 9 bases outside the gene matches. CDR3 in DNA: TGTGCCAGCAGCAGCGACAGGGAGGGACAGCCCCAGCATTTT. Translated, it gives CASSSDREGQPQHF.

As to this clone: Other DNA sequences within the sample encode an identical CDR3. The chain couples TRBV5-1 to TRBJ1-5, with a weak D call TRBD1 (5 bases). CDR1 is SGHRS, CDR2 YFSETQ, per germline. Trimming cost V 0 bases and J 4 bases, with 5 bases left between them. The CDR3 length is 13 residues. This chain's CDR3 is CASSLDRNQPQHF. CDR3 bases: TGCGCCAGCAGCTTGGACAGGAATCAGCCCCAGCATTTT.

J is TRBJ1-1 and V is TRBV7-2; tentative D call: TRBD1 (5 bases). Looked up from germline, CDR1 is SGHTA and CDR2 is FQGNSA. This CDR3 has 14 amino acids. Deletions cut 5 bases from V and 0 bases from J, with 10 bases between. In DNA, the CDR3 is TGTGCCAGCAGCCCCAGGGATATGAACACTGAAGCTTTCTTT. Protein sequence: CASSPRDMNTEAFF.

The chain carries TRBV7-2 and TRBJ1-2; D is ambiguous. Germline CDR1 reads SGHTA; CDR2 reads FQGNSA. V lost 1 base and J 2 bases, leaving 8 bases between the germline ends. The CDR3 has 14 amino acids. CDR3 in DNA: TGTGCCAGCAGCTTAGAGTCGGAAAACTATGGCTACACCTTC. Translated, it gives CASSLESENYGYTF.

The V and J genes are TRBV19 and TRBJ2-7; D uncertain. Trimming removed 1 base from V and 9 bases from J, with 7 bases in between. The CDR3 spans 11 residues. Germline CDR1 and CDR2: LNHDA and SQIVND (reference sequence). CDR3 sequence reads: CASSIGSRQYF. As DNA, the CDR3 is TGTGCCAGTAGTATAGGTAGTAGGCAGTACTTC.

The chain combines TRBV7-9 with TRBJ1-1, with 10 nucleotides matching TRBD1. J lost 4 bases, V lost 1 base, and 9 bases had no gene match. The CDR3 loop spans 17 amino acids. The germline gives CDR1 SEHNR, CDR2 FQNEAQ (reference sequence). Written as DNA, the CDR3 is TGTGCCAGCAGCTTAGTTCGACAGGGGGCGCGGGGCACTGAAGCTTTCTTT. It translates to CASSLVRQGARGTEAFF.

The chain recombines TRBV19 with TRBJ1-5, with no clear D. The V gene's germline CDR1 is LNHDA and CDR2 SQIVND (reference sequence). The V and J ends lost 0 bases and 0 bases respectively, with 6 bases between them. The CDR3 is 15 amino acids. DNA of the CDR3: TGTGCCAGTAGTATAGAGGTCAGTAGCAATCAGCCCCAGCATTTT. It codes for CASSIEVSSNQPQHF.

The chain recombines TRBV5-5 with TRBJ1-3; 9 bases line up with TRBD1. V was clipped by 4 bases and J by 1 base; unmatched bases: 15. This CDR3 is built from 19 residues. Germline CDR1 and CDR2: SGHKS and YYEKEE (reference sequence). CDR3 sequence reads: CASSLWDRASSWSGNTIYF. DNA for the CDR3: TGTGCCAGCAGCCTATGGGACAGGGCGAGCTCTTGGTCTGGAAACACCATATATTTT.

V usage is TRBV4-1 and J usage is TRBJ1-3; no clear D. V lost 2 bases and J 0 bases, leaving 8 bases between the germline ends. CDR3 size: 15 residues. Germline CDR1 is MGHRA and CDR2 is YSYEKL. The CDR3 coding sequence is TGCGCCAGCAGCCAATTGTGGCTCTCTGGAAACACCATATATTTT. Protein sequence: CASSQLWLSGNTIYF.

The chain uses TRBV21-1 and TRBJ2-7; the D call in the table, TRBD2, was not verified against the DNA. TRBV21-1 is designated a pseudogene. This CDR3 has 15 amino acids. The CDR3 protein is CASRPGLGNAYEQYF. The CDR3 DNA is TGTGCCAGCAGACCGGGACTAGGAAACGCCTACGAGCAGTACTTC.

The chain recombines TRBV10-3 with TRBJ2-2; 8 bases match TRBD2. Trimming removed 8 bases from V and 3 bases from J; junction bases left unmatched: 2. The germline gives CDR1 ENHRY, CDR2 SYGVKD. This CDR3 is built from 13 residues. CDR3 loop: CAIGRGDTGELFF. The CDR3 DNA sequence: TGTGCCATCGGGCGGGGGGACACCGGGGAGCTGTTTTTT.

This sequence joins TRBV9 and TRBJ2-3; the D is unclear. CDR1 and CDR2 from the germline V gene are SGDLS and YYNGEE. CDR3 length: 14 residues. V lost 0 bases and J 4 bases, leaving 9 bases between the germline ends. The DNA of the CDR3 is TGTGCCAGCAGCGTAGCTACTTATTCAGATACGCAGTATTTT. It specifies CASSVATYSDTQYF.

V is TRBV4-1 and J is TRBJ1-1; no definite D call. This CDR3 has 14 amino acids. Germline V gene sequence: CDR1 MGHRA, CDR2 YSYEKL. V shed 1 base and J shed 10 bases, with 16 bases lying between them. The CDR3 bases are TGCGCCAGCAGCCAAGCCCCAAGGAACCCACGAGCTTTCTTT. Its protein product is CASSQAPRNPRAFF.

The CDR3 here is CASSRDRGSGNTIYF. For the CDR3, the DNA is TGTGCCAGCAGCCGGGACAGGGGGTCTGGAAACACCATATATTTT. J is TRBJ1-3 and V is TRBV28; 11 bases align to TRBD1. Germline CDR1 MDHEN, CDR2 SYDVKM. The CDR3 sequence is 15 residues long. The ends lost 6 bases at V and 1 base at J; junction bases unmatched: 2.

J is TRBJ2-7 and V is TRBV29-1; 7 bases line up with TRBD1. Unmatched junction bases numbered 5, after V lost 4 bases and J lost 5 bases. The germline V gene encodes CDR1 SQVTM and CDR2 ANQGSEA. This CDR3 region has 12 residues. CDR3 DNA sequence: TGCAGCGTTGCGACAGGGCGGGACGAGCAGTACTTC. This codes for CSVATGRDEQYF.

The V gene is TRBV19, the J gene TRBJ1-1, with a tentative D call TRBD1 (5 bases). CDR1 is LNHDA, CDR2 SQIVND, per germline (reference sequence). Trimming removed 4 bases from V and 11 bases from J, with 14 bases in between. This CDR3 is built from 12 residues. The CDR3 reads CASSTDSAGAFF. CDR3 DNA: TGTGCCAGTAGTACTGACAGCGCGGGGGCTTTCTTT. Full variable domain (rest looked up from reference TRBV19 and TRBJ1-1): DGGITQSPKYLFRKEGQNVTLSCEQNLNHDAMYWYRQDPGQGLRLIYYSQIVNDFQKGDIAEGYSVSREKKESFPLTVTSAQKNPTAFYLCASSTDSAGAFFGQGTRLTVV.

The V gene is TRBV6-5, the J gene TRBJ2-2; TRBD1 is a possible D gene (5 bases). Trimming took 4 bases from V and 6 from J, leaving 12 bases between them. Germline V gives CDR1 MNHEY, CDR2 SVGAGI. The CDR3 spans 14 residues. The CDR3 DNA is TGTGCCAGCAGTTTAGACAGTTCATCCGGGGAGCTGTTTTTT. This gives the protein CASSLDSSSGELFF.

The chain combines TRBV14 with TRBJ2-7; D gene unclear. Trimming removed 1 base from V and 0 bases from J, with 4 bases in between. Per germline, CDR1 SGHDN and CDR2 FVKESK. The CDR3 is made up of 13 amino acids. CDR3 nucleotide sequence: TGTGCCAGCAGCCAAGGGACCTCCTACGAGCAGTACTTC. Translating gives CASSQGTSYEQYF.

This chain connects TRBV15 to TRBJ1-2; D is uncertain. This CDR3 comprises 15 residues. Trimming took 0 bases from V and 5 from J, leaving 13 bases between them. CDR1 and CDR2 from the germline V gene are LNHNV and YYDKDF (reference sequence). The CDR3 DNA reads TGTGCCACCAGCAGAGATGCGGACCTAGGATATGGCTACACCTTC. Its translation is CATSRDADLGYGYTF.